These T cell receptor beta chains were read from a single sample in a study of control samples from healthy donors and cancer patients. Sequencing used immunoSEQ multiplex PCR; TCRdb keeps in-frame clones, though not all of them. Altogether 170,000 or so clones are present, 85% to 95% being singletons, with the ten largest covering 1.4%. The material sequenced was blood. Receptor source: a man aged 30-40 years in good health. Each CDR3 is given with its conserved first and last residue. A D gene is named only where the DNA matches it firmly. Expanded clones are given a class, and other clones once, few, many or no size at all.

>TRBD2|TRBJ2-7|TRBV10-1|few
CASSESAAGEYEQYF
TGCGCCAGCAGTGAGTCGGCAGCGGGGGAGTACGAGCAGTACTTC
>.|TRBJ1-1|TRBV10-1|.
CASQQDLRTEAFF
TGCGCCAGCCAACAGGATTTGAGGACTGAAGCTTTCTTT
>.|TRBJ1-1|TRBV19|.
CASRPGSSEAFF
TGTGCCAGTAGGCCAGGGAGCTCTGAAGCTTTCTTT
>TRBD1|TRBJ1-3|TRBV5-6|.
CASSRGTGGYLSSGNTIYF
TGTGCCAGCAGCCGCGGGACAGGGGGCTACCTCAGCTCTGGAAACACCATATATTTT
>.|TRBJ2-7|TRBV25-1|.
CASSESLAPGEQYF
TGTGCCAGCAGTGAGAGCCTGGCCCCGGGAGAGCAGTACTTC
>.|TRBJ1-5|TRBV5-6|.
CASSLLGNNQPQHF
TGTGCCAGCAGCTTGTTAGGCAACAATCAGCCCCAGCATTTT
>.|TRBJ2-1|TRBV7-8|.
CAISQEIYNEQFF
TGTGCCATATCACAGGAGATATACAATGAGCAGTTCTTC
>.|TRBJ1-1|TRBV14|.
CASSQDRGGSTFF
TGTGCCAGCAGCCAAGATCGAGGGGGGAGTACTTTCTTT
>TRBD1|TRBJ1-6|TRBV28|.
CASSRVDRDNSPLHF
TGTGCCAGCAGCCGCGTCGACAGGGATAATTCACCCCTCCACTTT
>.|TRBJ2-2|TRBV25-1|.
CASRDALSKGNTGELFF
TGTGCCAGCAGGGATGCCCTTTCGAAGGGAAACACCGGGGAGCTGTTTTTT
>TRBD2|TRBJ2-5|TRBV7-9|.
CASSFSQGLAGPQETQYF
TGTGCCAGCAGCTTCTCCCAGGGACTAGCGGGACCTCAAGAGACCCAGTACTTC
>.|TRBJ2-7|TRBV19|.
CASSGGPRSYEQYF
TGTGCCAGTAGCGGGGGTCCTCGCTCCTACGAGCAGTACTTC
>.|TRBJ1-6|TRBV6-1|.
CASSEAPGRVNNSPLHF
TGTGCCAGCAGTGAAGCTCCAGGGAGGGTAAATAATTCACCCCTCCACTTT
>.|TRBJ1-1|TRBV6-5|.
CASQSTENTEAFF
TGTGCCAGCCAATCGACAGAGAACACTGAAGCTTTCTTT
>TRBD1|TRBJ2-7|TRBV20-1|.
CSASEGAIPYEQYF
TGCAGTGCTAGTGAGGGGGCGATCCCCTACGAGCAGTACTTC
>.|TRBJ1-2|TRBV4-3|.
CASSQDHRGYGGYTF
TGCGCCAGCAGCCAAGATCATAGGGGGTATGGGGGCTACACCTTC
>.|TRBJ1-2|TRBV24-1|.
CATSENGYTF
TGTGCCACCAGTGAAAATGGCTACACCTTC
>.|TRBJ2-5|TRBV2|.
CASSVTGTPSVRYF
.
>.|TRBJ2-7|TRBV10-2|.
CASSESRVQSYEQYF
TGCGCCAGCAGTGAGTCGAGGGTACAAAGCTACGAGCAGTACTTC
>TRBD2|TRBJ2-1|TRBV5-1|.
CASSLGPSGSGYNEQFF
TGCGCCAGCAGCTTGGGACCTAGCGGGAGTGGCTACAATGAGCAGTTCTTC
>.|TRBJ2-7|TRBV27|.
CASSWGAPHEQYF
TGTGCCAGCAGTTGGGGGGCCCCCCACGAGCAGTACTTC
>TRBD1|TRBJ2-5|TRBV25-1|.
CASSEVGGLETQYF
TGTGCCAGCAGTGAGGTAGGGGGCCTCGAGACCCAGTACTTC
>.|TRBJ2-2|TRBV7-3|.
CASSLRARELGELFF
TGTGCCAGCAGCTTAAGGGCCAGGGAGTTGGGGGAGCTGTTTTTT
>TRBD1|TRBJ2-1|TRBV11-2|.
CASSLVKGAYNEQFF
TGTGCCAGCAGCTTAGTAAAGGGGGCGTACAATGAGCAGTTCTTC
>.|TRBJ1-3|TRBV7-2|.
CASSLELLYGNTIYF
TGTGCCAGCAGCTTAGAGCTACTGTACGGAAACACCATATATTTT
>.|TRBJ2-6|TRBV7-8|.
CASSHRYSGANVLTF
TGTGCCAGCAGCCATCGATACTCTGGGGCCAACGTCCTGACTTTC
>.|TRBJ1-2|TRBV29-1|.
CSVERALNYGYTF
TGCAGCGTTGAAAGGGCCCTTAACTATGGCTACACCTTC
>.|TRBJ2-3|TRBV7-9|.
CASSASVQDTQYF
TGTGCCAGCAGCGCTTCCGTCCAGGATACGCAGTATTTT
>TRBD2|TRBJ2-3|TRBV28|.
CASSFRGSGNADTQYF
TGTGCCAGCAGTTTTAGAGGAAGCGGGAACGCAGATACGCAGTATTTT
>.|TRBJ2-1|TRBV5-1|.
CASSLAGDEQFF
TGCGCCAGCAGCTTGGCGGGGGATGAGCAGTTCTTC
>.|TRBJ1-1|TRBV2|.
CAKGPGYTEAFF
TGTGCCAAGGGCCCTGGGTACACTGAAGCTTTCTTT
>.|TRBJ2-5|TRBV18|.
CASSPGREETQYF
TGTGCCAGCTCACCGGGCAGGGAAGAGACCCAGTACTTC
>.|TRBJ1-1|TRBV7-9|.
CASSTGTKTEAFF
TGTGCCAGCAGTACCGGGACGAAGACTGAAGCTTTCTTT
>.|TRBJ1-1|TRBV5-4|once
CASSLGPMGTEAFF
TGTGCCAGCAGCTTGGGACCAATGGGAACTGAAGCTTTCTTT
>TRBD1|TRBJ1-6|TRBV30|once
CAWSPGTGILHF
TGTGCCTGGAGCCCTGGGACAGGGATCCTCCACTTT
>TRBD1|TRBJ2-3|TRBV5-1|.
CASSLGYRGQSTDTQYF
TGCGCCAGCAGCTTGGGTTACAGGGGGCAAAGCACAGATACGCAGTATTTT
>TRBD2|TRBJ2-1|TRBV5-1|.
CASSRGRAFPGGEQFF
TGCGCCAGCAGCCGGGGGAGGGCTTTCCCTGGCGGGGAGCAGTTCTTC
>.|TRBJ1-2|TRBV11-2|.
CASSSLDYGYTF
TGTGCCAGCAGCTCTCTGGACTATGGCTACACCTTC
>TRBD1|TRBJ2-5|TRBV7-2|.
CASSIISGTGQETQYF
TGTGCCAGCAGCATAATTTCCGGGACAGGGCAAGAGACCCAGTACTTC
>.|TRBJ1-5|TRBV6-5|.
CASSSGGAFDQPQHF
TGTGCCAGCAGTTCCGGAGGGGCCTTCGATCAGCCCCAGCATTTT
>.|TRBJ1-1|TRBV7-9|.
CASSSQQGSTEAFF
TGTGCCAGCAGCTCCCAGCAGGGATCGACTGAAGCTTTCTTT
>.|TRBJ2-1|TRBV5-1|.
CASSLASEENEQFF
TGCGCCAGCAGCTTGGCTAGCGAGGAGAATGAGCAGTTCTTC